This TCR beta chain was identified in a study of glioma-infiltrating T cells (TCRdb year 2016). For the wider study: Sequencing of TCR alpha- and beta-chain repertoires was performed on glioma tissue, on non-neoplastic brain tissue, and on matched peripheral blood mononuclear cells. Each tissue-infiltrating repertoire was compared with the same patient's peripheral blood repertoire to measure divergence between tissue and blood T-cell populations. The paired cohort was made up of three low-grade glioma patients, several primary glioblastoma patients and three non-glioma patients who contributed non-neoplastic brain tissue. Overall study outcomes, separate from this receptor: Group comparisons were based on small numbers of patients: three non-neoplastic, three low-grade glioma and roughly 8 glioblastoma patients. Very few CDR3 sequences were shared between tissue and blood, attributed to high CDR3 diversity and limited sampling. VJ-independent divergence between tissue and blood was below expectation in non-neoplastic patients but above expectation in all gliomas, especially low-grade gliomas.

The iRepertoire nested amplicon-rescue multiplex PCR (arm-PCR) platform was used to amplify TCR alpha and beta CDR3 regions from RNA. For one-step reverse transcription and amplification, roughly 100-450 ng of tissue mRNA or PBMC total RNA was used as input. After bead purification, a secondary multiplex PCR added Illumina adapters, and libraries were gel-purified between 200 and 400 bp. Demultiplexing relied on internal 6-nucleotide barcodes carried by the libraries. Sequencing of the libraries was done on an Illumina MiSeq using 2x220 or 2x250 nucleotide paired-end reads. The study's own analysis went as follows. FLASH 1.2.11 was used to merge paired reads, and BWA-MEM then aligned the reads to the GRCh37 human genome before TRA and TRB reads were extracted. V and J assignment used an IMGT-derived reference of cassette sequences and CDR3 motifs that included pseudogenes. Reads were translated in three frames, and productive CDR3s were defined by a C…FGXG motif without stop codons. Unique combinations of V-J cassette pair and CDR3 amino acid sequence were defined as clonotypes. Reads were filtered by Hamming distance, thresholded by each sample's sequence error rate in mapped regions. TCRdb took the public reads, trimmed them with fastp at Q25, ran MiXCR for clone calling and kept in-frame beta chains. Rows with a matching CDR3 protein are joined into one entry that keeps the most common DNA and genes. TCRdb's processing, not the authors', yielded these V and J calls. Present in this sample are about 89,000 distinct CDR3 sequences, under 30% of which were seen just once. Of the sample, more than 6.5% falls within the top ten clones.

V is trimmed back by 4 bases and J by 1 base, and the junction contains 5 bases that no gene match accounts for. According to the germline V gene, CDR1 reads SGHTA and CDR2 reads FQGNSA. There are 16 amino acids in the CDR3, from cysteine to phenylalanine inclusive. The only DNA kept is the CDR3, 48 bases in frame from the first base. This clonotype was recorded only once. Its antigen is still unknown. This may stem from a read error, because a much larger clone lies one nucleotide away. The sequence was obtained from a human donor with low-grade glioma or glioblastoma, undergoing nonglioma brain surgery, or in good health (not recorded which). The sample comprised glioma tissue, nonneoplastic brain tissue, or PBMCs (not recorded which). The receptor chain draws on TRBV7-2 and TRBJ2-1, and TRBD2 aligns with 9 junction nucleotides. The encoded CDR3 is CASSYISGSSYNEQFF. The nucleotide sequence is TGTGCCAGCAGCTATATTAGCGGGAGTTCCTACAATGAGCAGTTCTTC.